A single sample gave rise to the 5 T cell receptor beta chains below, sequenced in a study of cytomegalovirus exposure and HLA in healthy donors. The PCR made use of 60 Vbeta and 13 Jbeta primers. Assay: immunoSEQ multiplex PCR; the TCRdb copy retains only in-frame clones and omits some. The sample has about 39,000 clones, and its top ten clones hold 4%. Sequenced material: PBMCs. The receptors were sampled from a male donor in good health and CMV-seronegative.

This chain connects TRBV20-1 to TRBJ2-3, with unresolved D. This CDR3 is built from 11 residues. The ends were cut back, 5 bases at V and 0 bases at J, with 3 bases in the middle. Looked up from germline, CDR1 is DFQATT and CDR2 is SNEGSKA (reference sequence). As DNA, the CDR3 is TGCAGTGCTCTTAGCACAGATACGCAGTATTTT. This codes for CSALSTDTQYF.

The chain carries TRBV7-8 and TRBJ2-7; 8 nucleotides agree with TRBD2. V lost 5 bases to trimming and J lost 4 bases; unmatched junction nucleotides: 7. Germline lookup yields CDR1 SGHVS and CDR2 FQNEAQ. This CDR3 region has 14 residues. The CDR3 DNA follows: TGTGCCAGCAGCCACGCCGGGGGGGCGTACGAGCAGTACTTC. This encodes CASSHAGGAYEQYF.

The V gene is TRBV5-4, the J gene TRBJ2-3, with D tentatively TRBD1 (5 bases). The germline V and J ends were trimmed by 1 base and 1 base, with 10 bases remaining between them. From germline, CDR1 is SGHNT and CDR2 YYREEE (reference sequence). CDR3 length: 15 residues. The CDR3 coding sequence is TGTGCCAGCAGCTTGTCAGGGTACCGCACAGATACGCAGTATTTT. Amino acids: CASSLSGYRTDTQYF.

The chain combines TRBV5-5 with TRBJ1-1, with unresolved D. Looked up from germline, CDR1 is SGHKS and CDR2 is YYEKEE (reference sequence). The CDR3 runs to 15 residues. Trimming removed 1 base from V and 2 bases from J, with 12 bases in between. CDR3 in amino acids: CASSLRFEVNTEAFF. CDR3 nucleotides: TGTGCCAGCAGCTTGCGGTTTGAGGTAAACACTGAAGCTTTCTTT.

This chain uses TRBV7-3 with TRBJ2-5, with 7 bases that match TRBD1. Germline values: CDR1 SGHTA, CDR2 FQGTGA. This CDR3 comprises 15 residues. The J segment lost 2 bases and the V segment lost 3 bases, leaving 6 bases of the junction unmatched. The CDR3 nucleotides are TGTGCCAGCAGCTTCAGACAGGGCCGTCAAGAGACCCAGTACTTC. It codes for CASSFRQGRQETQYF.